This is a list of T cell receptor beta chains from one sample in a study of shared clonotypes between healthy human individuals. This table comes from immunoSEQ multiplex PCR, and its TCRdb copy is limited to in-frame clones, with some not included. Among 80,000 to 100,000 clones, approximately 70% were seen once, and the ten largest hold roughly 52%. Sequencing was done on a sample of memory CD8+ T cells sorted from blood. Receptors originate from a man younger than 45 in good health. Each CDR3 is given with its conserved first and last residue. A D gene is named only where the DNA matches it firmly. The size field is filled for only some rows; it gives once, few, many or a size class.

>few|-|TRBJ2-1|TRBV29-1
CSVEMGDEQFF
TGCAGCGTTGAGATGGGGGATGAGCAGTTCTTC
>-|-|TRBJ2-7|TRBV10-2
CASSEISGAGLYEQYF
TGCGCCAGCAGTGAGATTTCGGGGGCAGGGCTTTACGAGCAGTACTTC
>-|-|TRBJ1-4|TRBV7-9
CASSLWGNEKLFF
TGTGCCAGCAGCTTATGGGGTAATGAAAAACTGTTTTTT
>-|-|TRBJ2-1|TRBV7-9
CASSLDRNGEQFF
TGTGCCAGCAGCCTGGACAGAAACGGTGAGCAGTTCTTC
>few|-|TRBJ1-1|TRBV27
CASSLGSSNTEAFF
TGTGCCAGCAGTTTGGGCAGTTCGAACACTGAAGCTTTCTTT
>once|-|TRBJ2-7|TRBV7-9
CASSQAASYEQYF
TGTGCCAGCAGCCAAGCGGCCTCCTACGAGCAGTACTTC
>-|-|TRBJ2-5|TRBV5-3
CASSLEGGPWTQYF
TGTGCCAGCAGCTTGGAGGGCGGCCCGTGGACCCAGTACTTC
>few|TRBD1|TRBJ2-3|TRBV29-1
CSVDMTGGNTQYF
TGCAGCGTCGACATGACAGGGGGGAATACGCAGTATTTT
>-|-|TRBJ2-5|TRBV11-2
CASSFGSGETQYF
TGTGCCAGCAGCTTTGGGTCGGGGGAGACCCAGTACTTC
>once|-|TRBJ1-2|TRBV7-6
CASTPSRDSPNYGYTF
TGTGCCAGCACTCCGAGCAGGGACTCGCCTAACTATGGCTACACCTTC
>-|-|TRBJ2-7|TRBV6-1
CASSEEGALIFYEQYF
TGTGCCAGCAGTGAAGAAGGGGCCTTAATCTTCTACGAGCAGTACTTC
>many|-|TRBJ2-7|TRBV28
CASRPGHFYEQYF
TGTGCCAGCAGACCGGGACACTTCTACGAGCAGTACTTC
>-|TRBD1|TRBJ2-7|TRBV4-1
CASSQEWGQYYEQYF
TGCGCCAGCAGCCAAGAATGGGGACAGTACTACGAGCAGTACTTC
>-|-|TRBJ1-2|TRBV6-5
CASSYKDTYGYTF
TGTGCCAGCAGTTACAAGGACACCTATGGCTACACCTTC
>-|-|TRBJ1-5|TRBV10-2
CASSESVGDHQPQHF
TGCGCCAGCAGTGAGTCGGTCGGAGACCATCAGCCCCAGCATTTT